The 19 T cell receptor beta chains presented below share a single source sample, sequenced in a study of T cell repertoires and leukemia-associated antigens. The antigens for these receptors are not known. From the 5' RACE reads, TCRdb called clonotypes with MiXCR, one entry per CDR3 protein. The profile shows 12,000 or so distinct CDR3 sequences, approximately 39% of them singletons. Material for sequencing was CD3+ T cells sorted from blood and cultured. These receptors all stem from a female donor in good health.

In this sample, this clonotype turned up many times. The J gene is TRBJ2-1, the V gene TRBV11-2, with no clear D. Trimming cost V 1 base and J 6 bases, with 13 bases left between them. CDR3 length: 15 residues. Germline V gene data show CDR1 as SGHAT and CDR2 as FQNNGV. The CDR3 bases are TGTGCCAGCAGCTTAGGCCCGGGCGGCCTCAATGAGCAGTTCTTC. Amino acid sequence: CASSLGPGGLNEQFF.

With respect to this clonotype: A much larger clonotype is one base distant, so this may be a read error. The CDR3 carries no conserved terminal phenylalanine or tryptophan, so it likely arises from a read error. The gene calls are TRBV29-1 and TRBJ2-1; D is possibly TRBD2 (6 bases). Germline V gene lookup returns CDR1 SQVTM and CDR2 ANQGSEA. This CDR3 has 12 residues. Trimming removed 8 bases from V and 8 bases from J, with 16 bases in between. This CDR3 reads CSYLRGFDEQFL. For the CDR3, the DNA is TGCAGCTACCTTCGGGGGTTCGATGAGCAGTTCCTC.

This clonotype is medium-sized. V gene TRBV7-8 combines with J gene TRBJ2-7; D may be TRBD1 (6 bases). CDR1 and CDR2 (germline): SGHVS, FQNEAQ. The CDR3 is 15 residues long. V gave up 5 bases and J gave up 5 bases, with 19 bases separating them. CDR3 region: CASSDGVGGNDEQYF. The CDR3 nucleotides read TGTGCCAGCAGCGATGGAGTAGGGGGTAACGACGAGCAGTACTTC.

This clonotype rates as medium-sized (0.01 to 0.1%). This CDR3 reads CSATETEPGPLYEQYF. DNA of the CDR3: TGCAGTGCTACGGAGACCGAACCGGGACCCCTCTACGAGCAGTACTTC. The chain is built from TRBV20-1 and TRBJ2-7; D possibly uses TRBD1 or TRBD2 (5 bases each). The CDR3 is made up of 16 amino acids. The V end was cut by 4 bases, the J end by 3 bases, with 22 bases between. Germline V gives CDR1 DFQATT, CDR2 SNEGSKA (reference sequence).

The chain joins TRBV6-1 to TRBJ2-6; D uncertain. CDR3 length: 14 amino acids. The V end was cut by 10 bases, the J end by 2 bases, with 12 bases between. Germline CDR1 is MNHNS and CDR2 is SASEGT. CDR3 bases: TGTGCCACCCCTAGGCCCACTGGGGCCAACGTCCTGACTTTC. Translating it yields CATPRPTGANVLTF.

On this clonotype: A much more abundant neighbour one base away suggests this may be a read error. The conserved phenylalanine or tryptophan normally closing the CDR3 is absent here, so this likely arose from a read error. The chain has TRBV7-9 and TRBJ2-1; 9 positions match TRBD2. V lost 4 bases and J lost 8; bases outside the gene matches: 21. The CDR3 is 19 amino acids. Germline loops: CDR1 SEHNR, CDR2 FQNEAQ (reference sequence). The CDR3 DNA reads TGTGCCAGCAGCTCCTCGTCACCGCCGGGACTAGCAAGATTGGATGAGCAGTTCCTC. It is translated as CASSSSSPPGLARLDEQFL.

The genes are TRBV5-1 and TRBJ2-2, with D perhaps TRBD2 (5 bases). The ends were cut back, 5 bases at V and 5 bases at J, with 16 bases in the middle. The CDR3 runs to 15 residues. The V gene's germline CDR1 is SGHRS and CDR2 YFSETQ. CDR3 region: CASSGLAQNTGELFF. The CDR3 DNA sequence: TGCGCCAGCAGTGGCTTAGCGCAGAATACCGGGGAGCTGTTTTTT.

V is TRBV12-3 or TRBV12-4 and J is TRBJ2-1, with 9 bases matching TRBD2. CDR3 size: 17 residues. The V and J ends lost 5 bases and 6 bases, in that order; junction bases with no gene match: 14. The CDR3 is CASSTEYLAGALNEQFF. CDR3 coding DNA: TGTGCCAGCAGTACCGAATATTTAGCGGGAGCCCTCAATGAGCAGTTCTTC.

This clonotype was observed a few times. The chain joins TRBV20-1 to TRBJ2-7; D ambiguous. Trimming took off 5 bases at V and 0 bases at J, with 14 bases between the two ends. Germline CDR1 is DFQATT and CDR2 is SNEGSKA (reference sequence). CDR3 size: 14 residues. The CDR3 DNA is TGCAGTGCTCGCGTTTCCAGGAGCTCCTACGAGCAGTACTTC. As protein: CSARVSRSSYEQYF.

This clonotype is medium-sized (0.01 to 0.1%) by share. V is TRBV20-1 and J is TRBJ2-2; TRBD2 is a possible D gene (6 bases). Germline V gene data show CDR1 as DFQATT and CDR2 as SNEGSKA (reference sequence). Trimming took off 6 bases at V and 0 bases at J, with 14 bases between the two ends. CDR3 length: 15 amino acids. CDR3 coding DNA: TGCAGTGCCAATTTCGGGACTCCGAACACCGGGGAGCTGTTTTTT. As protein: CSANFGTPNTGELFF.

This clonotype was seen a few times. This chain links TRBV20-1 with TRBJ1-1; D unresolved. The V and J ends lost 5 bases and 6 bases respectively, with 16 bases between them. Germline CDR1 is DFQATT and CDR2 is SNEGSKA (reference sequence). This CDR3 is built from 13 residues. CDR3 region: CSAPRGGRSEAFF. The CDR3 DNA is TGCAGTGCTCCCCGGGGAGGGAGGTCTGAAGCTTTCTTT.

In its sample, this clonotype ranks as medium-sized. V usage is TRBV7-2 and J usage is TRBJ2-1; 8 bases match TRBD1. The CDR3 covers 14 residues. The germline CDR1 and CDR2 sequences are SGHTA and FQGNSA. Germline trimming cut 3 bases from V and 4 bases from J; bases unmatched to any gene: 2. The CDR3 sequence: CASSFTGGYNEQFF. For the CDR3, the DNA is TGTGCCAGCAGCTTTACAGGGGGATACAATGAGCAGTTCTTC.

This clonotype was picked up many times. The genes are TRBV7-9 and TRBJ1-5; 7 bases are a match to TRBD1. V was pared by 3 bases and J by 5 bases, with 4 bases of the junction left unmatched. Looked up from germline, CDR1 is SEHNR and CDR2 is FQNEAQ (reference sequence). The CDR3 loop spans 14 amino acids. The CDR3 DNA sequence: TGTGCCAGCAGCTTTGCGCAGGGGGATCAGCCCCAGCATTTT. This codes for CASSFAQGDQPQHF.

The chain is built from TRBV5-1 and TRBJ1-1; D is undetermined. Germline-derived CDR1 and CDR2 are SGHRS and YFSETQ. The CDR3 consists of 11 residues. Trimming left V 2 bases short and J 5 bases short, with 4 bases between. CDR3 bases: TGCGCCAGCAGCTTCGGGACTGAAGCTTTCTTT. This gives the protein CASSFGTEAFF.

The V and J genes are TRBV7-6 and TRBJ2-3; tentatively, D is TRBD1 or TRBD2 (6 bases each). Germline V CDR1 and CDR2: SGHVS, FNYEAQ. Trimming took off 1 base at V and 5 bases at J, with 13 bases between the two ends. The CDR3 runs 15 residues. Written as DNA, the CDR3 is TGTGCCAGCAGCTTAGGTCGGGGGCGGAGAGATACGCAGTATTTT. It specifies CASSLGRGRRDTQYF.

Worth noting for this clonotype: A read error may account for a junction end that differs from germline. The rearrangement links TRBV6-5 to TRBJ1-3, with D perhaps matching TRBD1 (6 bases). The CDR3 length is 13 residues. Germline values: CDR1 MNHEY, CDR2 SVGAGI. In DNA, the CDR3 is TGTGCCAGACAGGGAGGCCCTGGGAACACCATATATTTT. It encodes CARQGGPGNTIYF.

This clonotype was seen a handful of times. This rearrangement joins TRBV20-1 to TRBJ2-5; no firm D call. The V gene's germline CDR1 is DFQATT and CDR2 SNEGSKA (reference sequence). The CDR3 extends over 13 amino acids. The ends were cut back, 0 bases at V and 3 bases at J, with 8 bases in the middle. This chain's CDR3 is CSAREPQKETQYF. The CDR3, as DNA: TGCAGTGCTAGAGAACCACAGAAAGAGACCCAGTACTTC.

The gene calls are TRBV29-1 and TRBJ2-3; perhaps TRBD1 as D (5 bases). The CDR3 is 13 residues long. V was cut by 7 bases and J by 0 bases, with 11 bases left in between. The V gene's germline CDR1 is SQVTM and CDR2 ANQGSEA. CDR3 nucleotide sequence: TGCAGCGGGCAGGGCTCTAGCACAGATACGCAGTATTTT. Translating it yields CSGQGSSTDTQYF.

The chain recombines TRBV15 with TRBJ2-1; weak D call: TRBD2 (6 bases). The CDR3 has 16 residues. V shed 6 bases and J shed 1 base, with 16 bases lying between them. CDR1 is LNHNV, CDR2 YYDKDF, per germline (reference sequence). The CDR3 protein is CATRGGREYSYNEQFF. CDR3 in DNA: TGTGCCACCAGGGGTGGTCGGGAGTATTCCTACAATGAGCAGTTCTTC. Full variable domain (outside the CDR3, taken from reference TRBV15 and TRBJ2-1): DAMVIQNPRYQVTQFGKPVTLSCSQTLNHNVMYWYQQKSSQAPKLLFHYYDKDFNNEADTPDNFQSRRPNTSFCFLDIRSPGLGDTAMYLCATRGGREYSYNEQFFGPGTRLTVL.